Presented here are 20 T cell receptor beta chains from one specimen sequenced in a study of blood T cell repertoires in COVID-19. Only in-frame clones appear in the TCRdb table, and some are missing; sequencing was by immunoSEQ multiplex PCR. The table records about 220,000 clones, 80% to 90% of them present only once. Sample: PBMCs or T cells enriched from blood (not recorded which). These receptor sequences come from a woman in her forties with acute COVID-19.

This chain connects TRBV2 to TRBJ1-2; D unresolved. Between the trimmed V and J ends, which lost 1 base and 10 bases, there was a span of 7 bases. CDR1 and CDR2 (germline): SNHLY, FYNNEI. The CDR3 consists of 11 residues. CDR3 region: CASSEGGFYTF. The CDR3 region has the DNA TGTGCCAGCAGTGAAGGAGGGTTCTACACCTTC. The complete variable domain, with remaining parts taken from reference TRBV2 and TRBJ1-2, reads EPEVTQTPSHQVTQMGQEVILRCVPISNHLYFYWYRQILGQKVEFLVSFYNNEISEKSEIFDDQFSVERPDGSNFTLKIRSTKLEDSAMYFCASSEGGFYTFGSGTRLTVV.

This sequence joins TRBV7-8 and TRBJ1-3; 9 bases are shared with TRBD1. The CDR3 length is 16 residues. CDR1 and CDR2 (germline): SGHVS, FQNEAQ. V trimming: 4 bases; J trimming: 2 bases; junction bases outside the gene matches: 6. DNA of the CDR3: TGTGCCAGCAGCTACAAACAGGGGGCGACTGGAAACACCATATATTTT. It yields the protein CASSYKQGATGNTIYF.

This chain links TRBV13 with TRBJ1-1; tentatively, D is TRBD1 (6 bases). V was cut by 5 bases and J by 5 bases, with 18 bases left in between. Germline CDR1 is PRHDT and CDR2 is FYEKMQ (reference sequence). This CDR3 has 15 residues. The CDR3 sequence is CASSQQGERETEAFF. CDR3 nucleotides: TGTGCCAGCAGCCAACAGGGAGAGAGAGAAACTGAAGCTTTCTTT.

The V gene is TRBV7-8, the J gene TRBJ1-5; 9 bases agree with TRBD1. Germline V gene lookup returns CDR1 SGHVS and CDR2 FQNEAQ. Trimming took 5 bases from V and 4 from J; bases not matched to a gene: 6. The length of the CDR3 is 15 residues. The CDR3 here is CASSMDRGGNQPQHF. CDR3 sequence (DNA): TGTGCCAGCAGCATGGACAGGGGTGGAAATCAGCCCCAGCATTTT.

The J gene is TRBJ1-3, the V gene TRBV7-9; 7 bases agree with TRBD1. The CDR3 loop spans 15 amino acids. Germline V lookup: CDR1 SEHNR, CDR2 FQNEAQ (reference sequence). Germline trimming cut 5 bases from V and 0 bases from J; bases unmatched to any gene: 4. The CDR3 DNA follows: TGTGCCAGCAGCCCTCCAGGGGGCTCTGGAAACACCATATATTTT. It translates to CASSPPGGSGNTIYF.

This clone has a handful of counts. V is TRBV19 and J is TRBJ1-2; 10 nucleotides line up with TRBD1. This CDR3 region has 16 residues. V was pared by 4 bases and J by 3 bases, with 8 bases of the junction left unmatched. Looked up from germline, CDR1 is LNHDA and CDR2 is SQIVND (reference sequence). CDR3 in amino acids: CASSTLYGQGDYGYTF. CDR3 bases: TGTGCCAGTAGTACACTATACGGACAGGGGGACTATGGCTACACCTTC.

This clone came up once. The gene calls are TRBV25-1 and TRBJ2-7, with 10 bases matching TRBD1. Germline loops: CDR1 MGHDK, CDR2 SYGVNS. The CDR3 sequence is 16 residues long. The V gene end was trimmed by 5 bases and the J gene end by 0 bases; junction bases not matched to a gene: 7. The CDR3 bases are TGTGCCAGCAGTCCCGGGACAGGGGCGAGCTCCTACGAGCAGTACTTC. Its protein product is CASSPGTGASSYEQYF.

The chain is built from TRBV5-6 and TRBJ1-4; 7 bases are a match to TRBD1. From germline, CDR1 is SGHDT and CDR2 YYEEEE. The ends lost 3 bases at V and 8 bases at J; junction bases unmatched: 4. This CDR3 is 13 amino acids long. This CDR3 reads CASSSRTGEKLFF. The CDR3 DNA follows: TGTGCCAGCAGCTCACGGACAGGCGAAAAACTGTTTTTT.

The chain recombines TRBV7-8 with TRBJ1-2, with no clear D. Trimming left V 5 bases short and J 3 bases short, with 16 bases between. From germline, CDR1 is SGHVS and CDR2 FQNEAQ. The CDR3 contains 15 residues. The CDR3 sequence: CASSPSPGSDYGYTF. CDR3 nucleotides: TGTGCCAGCAGCCCTTCGCCCGGGTCCGACTATGGCTACACCTTC.

V gene TRBV9 combines with J gene TRBJ2-7; 9 nucleotides line up with TRBD1. CDR3 length: 15 residues. The germline CDR1 and CDR2 sequences are SGDLS and YYNGEE. V lost 3 bases and J lost 5; bases outside the gene matches: 9. The CDR3 here is CASSEGQGGFDEQYF. The CDR3 nucleotides are TGTGCCAGCAGCGAGGGACAGGGAGGCTTCGACGAGCAGTACTTC.

This clone was observed a few times. CDR3 region: CATSDRTATNYGYTF. In DNA form, the CDR3 reads TGTGCCACCAGTGATCGGACAGCCACTAACTATGGCTACACCTTC. The J gene is TRBJ1-2, the V gene TRBV24-1, with TRBD1 as a possible D gene (6 bases). Germline V gene lookup returns CDR1 KGHDR and CDR2 SFDVKD. CDR3 length equals 15 residues. With 3 bases removed from V and 0 bases from J, the gap between germline ends came to 10 bases.

This sequence joins TRBV10-3 and TRBJ1-2; possible D gene TRBD1, 5 bases. Germline CDR1 reads ENHRY; CDR2 reads SYGVKD. This CDR3 comprises 16 residues. Between the trimmed V and J ends, which lost 0 bases and 4 bases, there was a span of 15 bases. The CDR3 region has the DNA TGTGCCATCAGTGAGTCAGGTCAGGGAAGCCCCTATGGCTACACCTTC. Amino acid sequence: CAISESGQGSPYGYTF.

The chain joins TRBV5-4 to TRBJ2-7; 10 bases fit TRBD2. V shed 4 bases and J 3 bases; nucleotides not matched to a gene: 7. CDR3 length: 15 amino acids. Looked up from germline, CDR1 is SGHNT and CDR2 is YYREEE (reference sequence). The CDR3 region has the DNA TGTGCCAGCAGCCCTAGCGGGGGTACCTTCTACGAGCAGTACTTC. It translates to CASSPSGGTFYEQYF.

V usage is TRBV10-1 and J usage is TRBJ2-1; 8 bases match TRBD2. CDR1 and CDR2 (germline): WNHNN, SYGVQD (reference sequence). The CDR3 is 15 residues long. The trim removed 0 bases at V and 3 bases at J, leaving 1 base unmatched. The CDR3 loop reads CASSESGTSYNEQFF. CDR3 DNA sequence: TGCGCCAGCAGTGAGTCCGGGACTAGCTACAATGAGCAGTTCTTC.

The V gene is TRBV7-2, the J gene TRBJ1-1; 7 positions match TRBD1. CDR1 SGHTA and CDR2 FQGNSA come from the germline V gene. V dropped 5 bases and J dropped 0; count of bases not matched to a gene: 3. The CDR3 sequence is 14 residues long. For the CDR3, the DNA is TGTGCCAGCAGCCCGGGACAGATGAACACTGAAGCTTTCTTT. It encodes CASSPGQMNTEAFF.

This chain joins TRBV2 and TRBJ2-2; D might be TRBD2 (5 bases). Trimming removed 7 bases at V and 0 bases at J, with 21 bases between. CDR1 is SNHLY, CDR2 FYNNEI, per germline. This CDR3 is built from 18 residues. Here the CDR3 reads CASTSTSGVFANTGELFF. The CDR3 DNA reads TGTGCCAGCACCTCAACGAGCGGCGTCTTCGCGAACACCGGGGAGCTGTTTTTT.

The chain is built from TRBV2 and TRBJ1-6, with TRBD1 as a possible D gene (6 bases). This CDR3 spans 14 amino acids. V gave up 8 bases and J gave up 14 bases, with 22 bases separating them. Germline V gene lookup returns CDR1 SNHLY and CDR2 FYNNEI. The CDR3 spells CASSLQGQEITLHF. The CDR3 coding sequence is TGTGCCAGCTCCCTCCAGGGGCAAGAAATTACCCTCCACTTT.

This clone has only a few counts. The genes are TRBV2 and TRBJ1-2, with 7 bases lining up with TRBD1. J lost 4 bases, V lost 0 bases, and 2 bases had no gene match. The CDR3 loop spans 14 amino acids. Germline CDR1 reads SNHLY; CDR2 reads FYNNEI. CDR3 in amino acids: CASSEAQGPYGYTF. CDR3 in DNA: TGTGCCAGCAGTGAAGCACAGGGGCCCTATGGCTACACCTTC.

The rearrangement uses TRBV4-1 and TRBJ1-2, with no clear D. Trimming took off 4 bases at V and 4 bases at J, with 16 bases between the two ends. The CDR3 is made up of 15 amino acids. CDR1 is MGHRA and CDR2 is YSYEKL in the germline V gene. The CDR3 bases are TGCGCCAGCAGCCCCGCGGGCGGGTCGGGCTATGGCTACACCTTC. Protein: CASSPAGGSGYGYTF.

CDR3 DNA sequence: TGCGCCAGCAGCCCTGACTGGGTCGATCAGCCCCAGCATTTT. Its translation is CASSPDWVDQPQHF. The V and J genes are TRBV4-3 and TRBJ1-5; D unresolved. Trimming pared 4 bases from V and 5 bases from J, leaving 12 bases between. CDR3 length equals 14 residues. Germline-derived CDR1 and CDR2 are LGHNA and YSLEER.